This entry lists 8 T cell receptor beta chains sequenced from one sample in a study of blood T cell repertoires in COVID-19 (dated by TCRdb to the early 2020s). The receptor library was made with the immunoSEQ multiplex PCR assay. TCRdb obtained this table from immuneACCESS and retained in-frame rearrangements with V and J assigned. These tables miss some clones; where compared with another copy, unresolved V genes account for less than half of the shortfall, and the remainder is unexplained. The sample table contains 190,000 or so clones; only one count was recorded for approximately 87% of them. Jointly, the top ten make up about 2.7% of the sample. Sequencing was done on a sample of peripheral blood. The receptors stem from a middle-aged man with active or convalescent COVID-19.

V is TRBV28 and J is TRBJ1-1, with a weak D call TRBD1 (6 bases). CDR3 length equals 15 residues. The ends were cut back, 6 bases at V and 2 bases at J, with 16 bases in the middle. Germline loops: CDR1 MDHEN, CDR2 SYDVKM. DNA for the CDR3: TGTGCCAGCAGCCTCACCGGGACACCCAACACTGAAGCTTTCTTT. Protein product: CASSLTGTPNTEAFF.

V and J are TRBV30 and TRBJ1-5; a possible D gene is TRBD1 (6 bases). This CDR3 contains 15 residues. Trimming left V 0 bases short and J 1 base short, with 10 bases between. Germline V gene sequence: CDR1 GTSNPN, CDR2 SVGIG (reference sequence). Written as DNA, the CDR3 is TGTGCCTGGAGTGTGGGGGGGGGCAGCAATCAGCCCCAGCATTTT. This gives the protein CAWSVGGGSNQPQHF. Full variable domain (outside the CDR3, taken from reference TRBV30 and TRBJ1-5): SQTIHQWPATLVQPVGSPLSLECTVEGTSNPNLYWYRQAAGRGLQLLFYSVGIGQISSEVPQNLSASRPQDRQFILSSKKLLLSDSGFYLCAWSVGGGSNQPQHFGDGTRLSIL.

V gene TRBV7-9 combines with J gene TRBJ2-5, with D unclear. The V gene's germline CDR1 is SEHNR and CDR2 FQNEAQ (reference sequence). CDR3 length: 11 amino acids. V was clipped by 8 bases and J by 4 bases, with 8 bases between them. Here the CDR3 reads CASGRIETQYF. The CDR3 DNA reads TGTGCCAGCGGCAGGATAGAGACCCAGTACTTC.

This clone was observed a handful of times. The genes are TRBV10-2 and TRBJ2-7, with a weak D call TRBD1 (7 bases). Trimming took 5 bases from V and 4 from J, leaving 12 bases between them. This CDR3 is built from 13 residues. Germline CDR1 WSHSY, CDR2 SAAADI. The CDR3, as DNA: TGCGCCAGCAGTACTCCAGGGGGGTACGAGCAGTACTTC. Translation: CASSTPGGYEQYF.

The sample holds one count of this clone. V is TRBV7-8 and J is TRBJ2-7, with TRBD2 as a possible D gene (5 bases). Germline loops: CDR1 SGHVS, CDR2 FQNEAQ. This CDR3 is 17 amino acids long. The ends were cut back, 1 base at V and 7 bases at J, with 23 bases in the middle. CDR3 region: CASSLVNGLPLPGEQYF. CDR3 in DNA: TGTGCCAGCAGCTTAGTTAATGGCCTACCCTTGCCGGGGGAGCAGTACTTC. Complete variable domain (other parts from reference TRBV7-8 and TRBJ2-7): GAGVSQSPRYKVAKRGQDVALRCDPISGHVSLFWYQQALGQGPEFLTYFQNEAQLDKSGLPSDRFFAERPEGSVSTLKIQRTQQEDSAVYLCASSLVNGLPLPGEQYFGPGTRLTVT.

This chain connects TRBV19 to TRBJ2-3; 8 bases agree with TRBD2. Trimming at V came to 4 bases and at J to 6 bases, leaving 3 bases not matched to a gene. The CDR3 extends over 13 amino acids. CDR1 is LNHDA and CDR2 is SQIVND in the germline V gene (reference sequence). In DNA, the CDR3 is TGTGCCAGTAGTAGTCGGGGGGGTGATACGCAGTATTTT. Its protein product is CASSSRGGDTQYF.

The J gene is TRBJ2-5, the V gene TRBV7-9; the D gene is possibly TRBD2 (7 bases). The CDR3 consists of 17 residues. Trimming removed 0 bases from V and 2 bases from J, with 16 bases in between. Germline V gives CDR1 SEHNR, CDR2 FQNEAQ (reference sequence). The CDR3 sequence is CASSLASGGIGQETQYF. CDR3 nucleotide sequence: TGTGCCAGCAGCTTAGCTTCGGGGGGCATTGGGCAAGAGACCCAGTACTTC.

The V gene is TRBV6-5, the J gene TRBJ2-1; 8 bases are a match to TRBD2. Germline loops: CDR1 MNHEY, CDR2 SVGAGI. The V and J ends lost 0 bases and 2 bases, in that order; junction bases with no gene match: 3. The CDR3 is made up of 16 amino acids. CDR3 region: CASSYSAGDPYNEQFF. The CDR3 DNA follows: TGTGCCAGCAGTTACTCAGCGGGGGATCCCTACAATGAGCAGTTCTTC.